These 2 T cell receptor beta chains came from one sample sequenced in a study of cytomegalovirus exposure and HLA in healthy donors. The PCR was carried out with 60 Vbeta primers and 13 Jbeta primers. Sequenced by immunoSEQ multiplex PCR; TCRdb stores in-frame clones only, minus some. Here the sample spans approximately 170,000 clones, roughly 84% being singletons. Sequencing was done on a sample of PBMCs. These TCRs come from a boy aged 2 to 10 in good health and CMV-seronegative.

V gene TRBV9 combines with J gene TRBJ2-5, with D tentatively TRBD2 (5 bases). The CDR3 runs to 15 residues. CDR1 is SGDLS, CDR2 YYNGEE, per germline. V dropped 1 base and J dropped 1 base, with 11 bases sitting between them. CDR3 coding DNA: TGTGCCAGCAGCGTATACGGGAATAGCCAAGAGACCCAGTACTTC. It codes for CASSVYGNSQETQYF.

The rearrangement uses TRBV6-5 and TRBJ2-5; 8 bases fit TRBD1. V shed 6 bases and J 5 bases; nucleotides not matched to a gene: 8. In germline, CDR1 is MNHEY, CDR2 SVGAGI. CDR3 length: 14 residues. CDR3 nucleotides: TGTGCCAGCAGACACCAGGGGGCTAGGGAGACCCAGTACTTC. Protein sequence: CASRHQGARETQYF.